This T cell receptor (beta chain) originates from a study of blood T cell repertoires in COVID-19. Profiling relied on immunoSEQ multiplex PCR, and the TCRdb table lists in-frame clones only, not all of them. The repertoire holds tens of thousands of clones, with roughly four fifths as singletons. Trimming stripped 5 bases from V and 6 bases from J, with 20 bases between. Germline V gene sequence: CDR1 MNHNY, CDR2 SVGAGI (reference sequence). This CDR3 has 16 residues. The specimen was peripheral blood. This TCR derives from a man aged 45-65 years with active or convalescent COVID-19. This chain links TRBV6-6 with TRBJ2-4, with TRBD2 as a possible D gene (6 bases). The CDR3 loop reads CASSPLLATSTNIQYF. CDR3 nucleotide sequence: TGTGCCAGCAGTCCTCTCCTAGCGACGTCTACAAACATTCAGTACTTC.